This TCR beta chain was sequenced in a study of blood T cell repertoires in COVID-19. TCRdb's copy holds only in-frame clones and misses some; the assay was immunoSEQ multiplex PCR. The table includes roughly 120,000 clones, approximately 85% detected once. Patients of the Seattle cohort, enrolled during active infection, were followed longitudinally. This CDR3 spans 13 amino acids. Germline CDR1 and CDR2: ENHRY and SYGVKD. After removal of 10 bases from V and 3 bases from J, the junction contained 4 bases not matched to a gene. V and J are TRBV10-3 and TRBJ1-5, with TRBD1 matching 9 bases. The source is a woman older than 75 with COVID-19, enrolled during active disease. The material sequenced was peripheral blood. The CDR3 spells CATGQGHNQPQHF. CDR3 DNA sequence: TGTGCCACGGGACAGGGCCACAATCAGCCCCAGCATTTT.